The source of this T cell receptor (beta chain) is a study of sequential checkpoint blockade in melanoma. Study details: Under 25 patients had tumor biopsies before treatment and at week 13.

Study outcomes and limitations: Rising tumor T-cell fraction and clonality meant about 30 times likelier benefit.

A word on this clone: Antigen unknown.

Using immunoSEQ multiplex PCR, the repertoire was profiled, and TCRdb retains in-frame clones only, with some absent. The table lists about 11,000 clones, around 27% of them singletons. CDR1 MGHDK and CDR2 SYGVNS come from the germline V gene. V lost 5 bases and J lost 7, with 18 bases in between. The CDR3 contains 15 residues. Indicated treatment: randomized to nivolumab then ipilimumab (arm A) or the reverse (arm B). DNA-damaging chemotherapy had not been given to any patient beforehand. This sequence joins TRBV25-1 and TRBJ2-1; D perhaps matches TRBD2 (7 bases). Material: tumor tissue (inferred from file names), obtained from a patient given nivolumab and ipilimumab in sequence. The TCR was taken from a human donor with melanoma. CDR3 sequence: CASSRWGGRSNEQFF. The CDR3 bases are TGTGCCAGCAGTAGGTGGGGGGGCCGCAGTAATGAGCAGTTCTTC.